The following is a T cell receptor (beta chain) sequence with its context. Its target is unknown. This entry comes from a study of OX40 agonist ivuxolimab in advanced cancers. Exclusion applied to patients with autoimmune disease history or systemic immunosuppression. Produced via immunoSEQ multiplex PCR; TCRdb's table is partial and in-frame only. In the table there are tens of thousands of clones, roughly 84% of which are singletons. CDR3 length: 18 residues. The V and J ends lost 9 bases and 0 bases respectively, with 24 bases between them. Germline CDR1 LNHDA, CDR2 SQIVND (reference sequence). Study observations and caveats: Several nonresponders also turned out to have low normalized T-cell clonal expansion.

This sequence was found in an adult with an advanced solid tumor such as melanoma, head and neck, liver or kidney cancer. J is TRBJ2-1 and V is TRBV19; D is unclear. The material was CD4+ or CD8+ T cells sorted from blood, obtained in a trial of the OX40 agonist ivuxolimab. CDR3 amino acids: CASNPVRSDHSSYNEQFF. CDR3 coding DNA: TGTGCCAGCAACCCGGTAAGGTCCGATCATAGCTCCTACAATGAGCAGTTCTTC. Full variable domain (remainder filled in from reference TRBV19 and TRBJ2-1): DGGITQSPKYLFRKEGQNVTLSCEQNLNHDAMYWYRQDPGQGLRLIYYSQIVNDFQKGDIAEGYSVSREKKESFPLTVTSAQKNPTAFYLCASNPVRSDHSSYNEQFFGPGTRLTVL.